This T cell receptor beta chain was sequenced for a study of blood T cell repertoires in COVID-19. The germline V gene has CDR1 MNHEY and CDR2 SMNVEV (reference sequence). The CDR3 runs 16 residues. The V and J ends lost 4 bases and 7 bases, in that order; junction bases with no gene match: 11. The assay was immunoSEQ multiplex PCR, and TCRdb's table has in-frame clones only and misses some. Altogether a few hundred thousand clones are present, around 87% being singletons, with the ten largest covering roughly 2%. The sample consisted of PBMCs or T cells enriched from blood (not recorded which). V usage is TRBV27 and J usage is TRBJ2-1; 9 bases are shared with TRBD2. This receptor was identified in a middle-aged man in a cohort exposed to, infected with or recovered from COVID-19 (not recorded which). The CDR3 DNA reads as TGTGCCAGCAGTTCCCCACTAGCGGGCAGTAGGAATGAGCAGTTCTTC. This encodes CASSSPLAGSRNEQFF.